The 15 T cell receptor beta chains below all came from one sample that was sequenced in a study of T cell responses to AZD1222 COVID-19 vaccine. The method was immunoSEQ multiplex PCR; TCRdb's version includes in-frame clones alone and lacks a portion of them. The sample records some 98,000 clones, approximately 90% being singletons. The sequenced sample was peripheral blood, obtained on day 0 of AZD1222 vaccination. All receptors come from an adult in good health.

The V and J genes are TRBV5-6 and TRBJ2-7; D ambiguous. CDR1 is SGHDT, CDR2 YYEEEE, per germline. The CDR3 contains 13 residues. With 4 bases removed from V and 1 base from J, the gap between germline ends came to 9 bases. CDR3 in amino acids: CASSKTLSYEQYF. DNA of the CDR3: TGTGCCAGCAGCAAGACACTATCCTACGAGCAGTACTTC.

For the CDR3, the DNA is TGTGCCAGCAGGAGAAACCAGGGGACCGGGGACACTGAAGCTTTCTTT. As protein: CASRRNQGTGDTEAFF. V usage is TRBV6-6 and J usage is TRBJ1-1; possibly TRBD1 for D (6 bases). The CDR3 consists of 16 residues. Germline values: CDR1 MNHNY, CDR2 SVGAGI (reference sequence). V was pared by 6 bases and J by 3 bases, with 20 bases between.

The chain employs TRBV28 and TRBJ2-1; the D gene is possibly TRBD2 (5 bases). V gave up 8 bases and J gave up 6 bases, with 8 bases separating them. The germline V gene has CDR1 MDHEN and CDR2 SYDVKM. CDR3 length: 11 amino acids. CDR3 amino acids: CASRDFNEQFF. In DNA, the CDR3 is TGTGCCAGCCGGGATTTCAATGAGCAGTTCTTC.

The rearrangement uses TRBV14 and TRBJ2-7, with D perhaps matching TRBD1 or TRBD2 (5 bases each). The length of the CDR3 is 13 residues. The germline V gene has CDR1 SGHDN and CDR2 FVKESK. Trimming took off 3 bases at V and 7 bases at J, with 13 bases between the two ends. The CDR3 sequence: CASSHTMGVEQYF. In DNA, the CDR3 is TGTGCCAGCAGCCATACAATGGGGGTTGAGCAGTACTTC.

V is TRBV9 and J is TRBJ1-3; D is ambiguous. CDR3 length: 15 amino acids. The germline CDR1 and CDR2 sequences are SGDLS and YYNGEE. With 0 bases removed from V and 0 bases from J, the gap between germline ends came to 7 bases. The CDR3 coding sequence is TGTGCCAGCAGCGTAGCGTCAGACTCTGGAAACACCATATATTTT. Its translation is CASSVASDSGNTIYF.

The chain employs TRBV6-5 and TRBJ2-6, with 9 bases lining up with TRBD1. Germline V lookup: CDR1 MNHEY, CDR2 SVGAGI. The CDR3 has 15 residues. V lost 5 bases and J lost 3; bases outside the gene matches: 2. In DNA, the CDR3 is TGTGCCAGCAGTAGGACAGGGGTTGGGGCCAACGTCCTGACTTTC. Amino acids: CASSRTGVGANVLTF.

The rearrangement links TRBV7-9 to TRBJ1-2; possible D gene TRBD1, 6 bases. The CDR3 contains 15 residues. CDR1 is SEHNR and CDR2 is FQNEAQ in the germline V gene (reference sequence). With 1 base removed from V and 2 bases from J, the gap between germline ends came to 11 bases. The CDR3 reads CASSLEQGRNYGYTF. The CDR3 DNA follows: TGTGCCAGCAGCTTAGAGCAGGGGAGGAACTATGGCTACACCTTC.

The chain employs TRBV19 and TRBJ2-2; D gene uncertain. Germline values: CDR1 LNHDA, CDR2 SQIVND (reference sequence). CDR3 length: 16 residues. The ends were cut back, 1 base at V and 3 bases at J, with 12 bases in the middle. The CDR3, as DNA: TGTGCCAGTAGTATAGGCCGGCCCCTCGACACCGGGGAGCTGTTTTTT. Its protein product is CASSIGRPLDTGELFF.

This clone was seen only a few times. The CDR3, as DNA: TGTGCCAGTAGTATAGGGACCATGTATGGCTACACCTTC. It yields the protein CASSIGTMYGYTF. This chain uses TRBV19 with TRBJ1-2; D is unresolved. CDR3 length equals 13 residues. Germline values: CDR1 LNHDA, CDR2 SQIVND (reference sequence). Trimming left V 1 base short and J 5 bases short, with 8 bases between.

This chain joins TRBV7-2 and TRBJ1-5, with a possible D match to TRBD1 (6 bases). Trimming shortened V by 1 base and J by 0 bases, and 10 bases separated the two germline ends. The CDR3 spans 16 residues. The germline V gene has CDR1 SGHTA and CDR2 FQGNSA. The CDR3 DNA is TGTGCCAGCAGCTTAGGCGGCAGGGGTAGCAATCAGCCCCAGCATTTT. Protein product: CASSLGGRGSNQPQHF.

The CDR3, as DNA: TGTGCCAGCAGCCCCAAGGGTGGAGAGATCTCAACTAATGAAAAACTGTTTTTT. Residues: CASSPKGGEISTNEKLFF. The gene calls are TRBV7-9 and TRBJ1-4; D not resolved. Trimming removed 5 bases from V and 0 bases from J, with 19 bases in between. The CDR3 covers 18 residues. CDR1 SEHNR and CDR2 FQNEAQ come from the germline V gene (reference sequence).

J is TRBJ2-2 and V is TRBV9, with no clear D. Germline lookup yields CDR1 SGDLS and CDR2 YYNGEE. The CDR3 is made up of 15 amino acids. Trimming cost V 0 bases and J 6 bases, with 12 bases left between them. The CDR3 bases are TGTGCCAGCAGCGTAGGAACGTGGGCCTCCGGGGAGCTGTTTTTT. Protein product: CASSVGTWASGELFF.

The rearrangement links TRBV7-2 to TRBJ2-5; D possibly corresponds to TRBD1 (6 bases). V lost 1 base and J 4 bases, leaving 16 bases between the germline ends. Germline V lookup: CDR1 SGHTA, CDR2 FQGNSA. This CDR3 spans 16 amino acids. The CDR3 loop is CASSLDHHRVGETQYF. The CDR3 nucleotides are TGTGCCAGCAGCTTAGATCACCACAGGGTGGGAGAGACCCAGTACTTC.

The chain is built from TRBV7-2 and TRBJ2-3, with 14 bases identical to TRBD2. V was pared by 4 bases and J by 5 bases, with 8 bases of the junction left unmatched. The germline gives CDR1 SGHTA, CDR2 FQGNSA. The CDR3 has 17 amino acids. CDR3 in amino acids: CASSSQTSGGAGDTQYF. CDR3 DNA: TGTGCCAGCAGCTCCCAGACTAGCGGGGGGGCCGGAGATACGCAGTATTTT.

The V and J genes are TRBV19 and TRBJ1-1; no reliable D call. The V gene lost 2 bases and the J gene lost 2 bases, with 6 bases spanning the gap. Germline V gives CDR1 LNHDA, CDR2 SQIVND (reference sequence). The CDR3 extends over 13 amino acids. The CDR3 DNA is TGTGCCAGTAGTATAACCGTTAACACTGAAGCTTTCTTT. Translation gives CASSITVNTEAFF.